This TCR beta chain was recovered during a study of response to subunit inactivated influenza vaccine. Overall study findings and caveats: Few additional T cells are recruited per seasonal influenza vaccination, authors suggested.

In its sample, this clonotype was seen a few times. What it binds is not known. TCRdb re-derived calls from the RT-PCR reads in MiXCR, one entry per CDR3 protein. The data contain about 520,000 distinct CDR3 sequences, more than 7% of them singletons. The TCR originated in a man in his fifties or sixties who received an inactivated influenza vaccine. Sequenced material: PBMCs from blood, taken less than 30 months after vaccination.

This chain's CDR3 is CASSLAGLGSYEQYF. Written as DNA, the CDR3 is TGTGCCAGCAGCTTAGCAGGTTTAGGGTCCTACGAGCAGTACTTC. This rearrangement joins TRBV7-9 to TRBJ2-7; D gene unclear. Germline CDR1 SEHNR, CDR2 FQNEAQ (reference sequence). Trimming shortened V by 0 bases and J by 1 base, and 10 bases separated the two germline ends. This CDR3 contains 15 residues.